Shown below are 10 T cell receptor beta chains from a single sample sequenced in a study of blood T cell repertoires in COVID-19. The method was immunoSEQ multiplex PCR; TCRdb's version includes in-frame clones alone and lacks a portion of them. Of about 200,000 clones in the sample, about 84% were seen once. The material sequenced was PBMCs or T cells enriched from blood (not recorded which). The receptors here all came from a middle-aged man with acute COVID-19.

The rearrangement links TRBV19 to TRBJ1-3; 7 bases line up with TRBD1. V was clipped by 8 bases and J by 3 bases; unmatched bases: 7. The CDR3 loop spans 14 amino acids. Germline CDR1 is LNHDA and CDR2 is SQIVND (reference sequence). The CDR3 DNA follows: TGTGCCAGTCGGCGACCAGGGGGTGGAAACACCATATATTTT. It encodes CASRRPGGGNTIYF.

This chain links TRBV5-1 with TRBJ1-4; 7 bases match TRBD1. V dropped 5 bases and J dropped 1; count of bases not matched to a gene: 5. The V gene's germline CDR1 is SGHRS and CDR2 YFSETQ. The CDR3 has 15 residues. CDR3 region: CASSYGTETNEKLFF. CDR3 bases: TGCGCCAGCAGTTACGGGACAGAAACTAATGAAAAACTGTTTTTT.

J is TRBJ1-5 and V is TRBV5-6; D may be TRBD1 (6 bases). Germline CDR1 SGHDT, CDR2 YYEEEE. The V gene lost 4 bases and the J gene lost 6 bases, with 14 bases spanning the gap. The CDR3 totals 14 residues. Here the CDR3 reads CASSPRDTFQPQHF. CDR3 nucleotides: TGTGCCAGCAGCCCCCGGGACACTTTTCAGCCCCAGCATTTT.

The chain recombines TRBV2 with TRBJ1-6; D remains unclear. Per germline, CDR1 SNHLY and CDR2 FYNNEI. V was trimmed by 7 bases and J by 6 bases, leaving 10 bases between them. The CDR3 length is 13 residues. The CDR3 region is CASNVLSNSPLHF. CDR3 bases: TGTGCCAGCAATGTTCTTAGTAATTCACCCCTCCACTTT.

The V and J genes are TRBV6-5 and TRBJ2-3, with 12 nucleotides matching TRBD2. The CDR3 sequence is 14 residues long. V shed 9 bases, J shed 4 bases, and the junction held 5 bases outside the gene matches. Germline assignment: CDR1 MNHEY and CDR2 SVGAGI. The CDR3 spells CASTSGRPSDTQYF. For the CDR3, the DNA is TGTGCCAGTACTAGCGGGAGGCCTTCAGATACGCAGTATTTT.

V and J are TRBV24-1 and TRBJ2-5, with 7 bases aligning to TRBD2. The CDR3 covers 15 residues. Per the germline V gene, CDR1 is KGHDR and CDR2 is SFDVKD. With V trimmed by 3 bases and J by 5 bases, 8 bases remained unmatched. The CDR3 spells CATSDLREGWETQYF. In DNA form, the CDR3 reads TGTGCCACCAGTGATCTAAGGGAGGGGTGGGAGACCCAGTACTTC.

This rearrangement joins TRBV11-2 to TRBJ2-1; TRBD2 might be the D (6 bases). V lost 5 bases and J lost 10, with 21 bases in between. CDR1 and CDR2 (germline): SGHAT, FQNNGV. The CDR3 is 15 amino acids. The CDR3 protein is CASSRSTSPGREQFF. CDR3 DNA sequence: TGTGCCAGCAGCCGGTCGACTAGTCCCGGTCGAGAGCAGTTCTTC.

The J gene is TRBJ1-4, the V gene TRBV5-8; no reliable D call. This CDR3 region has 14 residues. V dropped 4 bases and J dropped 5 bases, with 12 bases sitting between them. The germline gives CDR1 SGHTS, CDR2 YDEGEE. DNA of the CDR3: TGTGCCAGCAGCCACCGACGGAGCAATGAAAAACTGTTTTTT. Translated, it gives CASSHRRSNEKLFF.

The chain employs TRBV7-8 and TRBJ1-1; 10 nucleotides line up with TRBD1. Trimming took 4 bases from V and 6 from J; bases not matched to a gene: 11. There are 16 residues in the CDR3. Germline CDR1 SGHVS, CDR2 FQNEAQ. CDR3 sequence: CASSSPSGQGHAEAFF. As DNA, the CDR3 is TGTGCCAGCAGCTCACCGTCGGGACAGGGGCATGCTGAAGCTTTCTTT.

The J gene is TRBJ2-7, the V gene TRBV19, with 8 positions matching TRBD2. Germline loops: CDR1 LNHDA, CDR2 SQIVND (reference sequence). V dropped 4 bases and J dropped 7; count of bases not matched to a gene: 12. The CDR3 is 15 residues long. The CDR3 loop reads CASSTSGTRLAEQYF. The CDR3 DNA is TGTGCCAGTAGTACCTCCGGGACTAGACTCGCGGAGCAGTACTTC.